The 27 T cell receptor beta chains below all came from one sample that was sequenced in a study of shared clonotypes between healthy human individuals. The method was immunoSEQ multiplex PCR; TCRdb's version includes in-frame clones alone and lacks a portion of them. The sample has about 340,000 clones; more than 60% are singletons. Source material: memory CD4+ T cells sorted from blood. The subset is: CD45RA-negative fraction. These TCRs come from a man aged 30 to 45 in good health.

This clone appeared a single time. This chain joins TRBV2 and TRBJ2-5; D possibly corresponds to TRBD2 (5 bases). The CDR3 covers 14 residues. CDR1 is SNHLY and CDR2 is FYNNEI in the germline V gene. V lost 0 bases and J lost 4, with 9 bases in between. DNA of the CDR3: TGTGCCAGCAGTGAAGCGCTTGAGGGAGAGACCCAGTACTTC. Its translation: CASSEALEGETQYF.

The chain is built from TRBV14 and TRBJ2-1, with 7 bases lining up with TRBD2. Germline trimming cut 5 bases from V and 7 bases from J; bases unmatched to any gene: 11. This CDR3 comprises 15 residues. Germline CDR1 SGHDN, CDR2 FVKESK. The CDR3 DNA is TGTGCCAGCAGCAAACGACTAGCACTTTCAAATGAGCAGTTCTTC. This gives the protein CASSKRLALSNEQFF.

CDR3 sequence: CASRAGGPEAFF. The CDR3, as DNA: TGTGCCAGTAGGGCGGGGGGACCTGAAGCTTTCTTT. The V and J genes are TRBV19 and TRBJ1-1; D might be TRBD1 (5 bases). This CDR3 has 12 amino acids. The germline CDR1 and CDR2 sequences are LNHDA and SQIVND (reference sequence). Trimming cost V 6 bases and J 6 bases, with 11 bases left between them.

This clone was recorded a few times. The chain recombines TRBV18 with TRBJ2-1; weak D call: TRBD1 (6 bases). Germline V gene lookup returns CDR1 KGHSH and CDR2 LQKENI. The CDR3 spans 18 residues. Trimming cost V 3 bases and J 0 bases, with 18 bases left between them. The CDR3, as DNA: TGTGCCAGCTCACCGAGCGTGGCAGCGGACAGCTCCTACAATGAGCAGTTCTTC. Translating it yields CASSPSVAADSSYNEQFF.

The CDR3 coding sequence is TGTGCCAGCAGTGCCCCCGGGGGGTACAATGAGCAGTTCTTC. It translates to CASSAPGGYNEQFF. This chain joins TRBV25-1 and TRBJ2-1; TRBD2 matches at 7 bases. Trimming at V came to 4 bases and at J to 4 bases, leaving 4 bases not matched to a gene. The CDR3 is 14 residues long. Germline CDR1 MGHDK, CDR2 SYGVNS.

This clone was seen a few times. V and J are TRBV4-3 and TRBJ2-7, with 9 bases aligning to TRBD1. V was clipped by 1 base and J by 3 bases; unmatched bases: 4. This CDR3 spans 15 amino acids. Germline V gives CDR1 LGHNA, CDR2 YSLEER. CDR3 sequence (DNA): TGCGCCAGCAGCCAAGGTCAGACAGGGGGCTACGAGCAGTACTTC. This encodes CASSQGQTGGYEQYF.

The chain uses TRBV19 and TRBJ2-2, with a possible D match to TRBD2 (5 bases). CDR3 length: 11 amino acids. Germline assignment: CDR1 LNHDA and CDR2 SQIVND (reference sequence). Trimming shortened V by 8 bases and J by 7 bases, and 8 bases separated the two germline ends. Here the CDR3 DNA reads TGTGCCAGTGAGAGGGACGGGGAGCTGTTTTTT. Protein sequence: CASERDGELFF. The full variable domain, completed using reference TRBV19 and TRBJ2-2, is DGGITQSPKYLFRKEGQNVTLSCEQNLNHDAMYWYRQDPGQGLRLIYYSQIVNDFQKGDIAEGYSVSREKKESFPLTVTSAQKNPTAFYLCASERDGELFFGEGSRLTVL.

The rearrangement uses TRBV7-2 and TRBJ2-5, with a tentative D call TRBD1 (5 bases). Germline V gene sequence: CDR1 SGHTA, CDR2 FQGNSA. The V end was cut by 5 bases, the J end by 0 bases, with 10 bases between. This CDR3 has 14 amino acids. The CDR3 reads CASSTRQNQETQYF. CDR3 nucleotides: TGTGCCAGCAGCACGAGACAGAACCAAGAGACCCAGTACTTC.

This sequence joins TRBV29-1 and TRBJ2-1; TRBD2 matches at 9 bases. Looked up from germline, CDR1 is SQVTM and CDR2 is ANQGSEA. Losses at the gene ends were 6 bases for V and 0 bases for J; bases not matched to a gene: 9. The CDR3 length is 16 residues. CDR3 DNA sequence: TGCAGCGTACGGACTAGCGCCCGAAGCTCCTACAATGAGCAGTTCTTC. It yields the protein CSVRTSARSSYNEQFF.

The gene calls are TRBV5-4 and TRBJ2-3, with 7 positions matching TRBD2. CDR3 size: 16 residues. Germline V gene sequence: CDR1 SGHNT, CDR2 YYREEE (reference sequence). Germline trimming cut 2 bases from V and 3 bases from J; bases unmatched to any gene: 9. The CDR3 loop is CASSLGGGSLTDTQYF. In nucleotides, the CDR3 is TGTGCCAGCAGCTTAGGTGGCGGGAGTCTTACAGATACGCAGTATTTT.

The V gene is TRBV5-6, the J gene TRBJ2-7; tentatively, D is TRBD2 (5 bases). The germline gives CDR1 SGHDT, CDR2 YYEEEE. CDR3 length: 14 residues. V was pared by 5 bases and J by 3 bases, with 15 bases between. As DNA, the CDR3 is TGTGCCAGCAGTCCCCTTAGCGCAAACTACGAGCAGTACTTC. Amino acid sequence: CASSPLSANYEQYF.

This clone was seen only a few times. The chain combines TRBV19 with TRBJ2-3; 11 bases align to TRBD1. Unmatched junction bases numbered 2, after V lost 5 bases and J lost 4 bases. Germline V gene lookup returns CDR1 LNHDA and CDR2 SQIVND (reference sequence). There are 14 residues in the CDR3. For the CDR3, the DNA is TGTGCCAGTAGTGTGGGACAGGGGGCAGATACGCAGTATTTT. This translates into CASSVGQGADTQYF.

The CDR3 loop reads CASSLALAGVNEQFF. Here the CDR3 DNA reads TGTGCCAGCAGCTTAGCCCTAGCGGGAGTCAATGAGCAGTTCTTC. This chain links TRBV11-2 with TRBJ2-1; 10 bases map to TRBD2. The CDR3 is 15 residues long. Unmatched junction bases numbered 3, after V lost 1 base and J lost 6 bases. Germline loops: CDR1 SGHAT, CDR2 FQNNGV. The full variable domain, with the rest looked up from reference TRBV11-2 and TRBJ2-1, is EAGVAQSPRYKIIEKRQSVAFWCNPISGHATLYWYQQILGQGPKLLIQFQNNGVVDDSQLPKDRFSAERLKGVDSTLKIQPAKLEDSAVYLCASSLALAGVNEQFFGPGTRLTVL.

The chain combines TRBV10-2 with TRBJ2-7, with TRBD2 matching 11 bases. The CDR3 is made up of 15 amino acids. The germline CDR1 and CDR2 sequences are WSHSY and SAAADI. The ends lost 2 bases at V and 3 bases at J; junction bases unmatched: 3. CDR3 sequence reads: CASSERLAGGYEQYF. The DNA of the CDR3 is TGCGCCAGCAGTGAGAGGCTAGCGGGGGGCTACGAGCAGTACTTC.

This chain joins TRBV5-1 and TRBJ1-5; TRBD1 matches at 8 bases. The CDR3 contains 15 residues. The V gene's germline CDR1 is SGHRS and CDR2 YFSETQ. V was clipped by 0 bases and J by 7 bases; unmatched bases: 6. CDR3 in amino acids: CASSLGQGAGQPQHF. The CDR3 DNA reads TGCGCCAGCAGCTTGGGGCAGGGGGCTGGGCAGCCCCAGCATTTT.

The rearrangement joins TRBV11-3 to TRBJ2-2; no clear D. This CDR3 region has 17 residues. Trimming pared 0 bases from V and 0 bases from J, leaving 11 bases between. From germline, CDR1 is SGHNT and CDR2 YENEEA. DNA of the CDR3: TGTGCCAGCAGCTTAGACAGGCCGGGCTCGAACACCGGGGAGCTGTTTTTT. Its translation: CASSLDRPGSNTGELFF.

The chain joins TRBV29-1 to TRBJ1-5; maybe TRBD1 (5 bases). The germline CDR1 and CDR2 sequences are SQVTM and ANQGSEA. The CDR3 extends over 15 amino acids. Trimming shortened V by 4 bases and J by 0 bases, and 13 bases separated the two germline ends. The chain's CDR3 is CSVGEGEYSNQPQHF. As DNA, the CDR3 is TGCAGCGTTGGTGAAGGGGAATATAGCAATCAGCCCCAGCATTTT. The complete variable domain, with remaining parts taken from reference TRBV29-1 and TRBJ1-5, reads SAVISQKPSRDICQRGTSLTIQCQVDSQVTMMFWYRQQPGQSLTLIATANQGSEATYESGFVIDKFPISRPNLTFSTLTVSNMSPEDSSIYLCSVGEGEYSNQPQHFGDGTRLSIL.

The chain couples TRBV5-1 to TRBJ1-1; a possible D gene is TRBD1 (5 bases). The CDR3 is 14 residues long. From germline, CDR1 is SGHRS and CDR2 YFSETQ. Between the trimmed V and J ends, which lost 4 bases and 1 base, there was a span of 11 bases. This CDR3 reads CASSVGDANTEAFF. The CDR3, as DNA: TGCGCCAGCAGCGTTGGGGACGCGAACACTGAAGCTTTCTTT.

The V gene is TRBV6-5, the J gene TRBJ1-2; no reliable D call. V dropped 2 bases and J dropped 8 bases, with 12 bases sitting between them. The CDR3 is 13 amino acids. Germline loops: CDR1 MNHEY, CDR2 SVGAGI. The CDR3 protein is CASSYNPGGGYTF. CDR3 nucleotide sequence: TGTGCCAGCAGTTACAACCCGGGAGGGGGCTACACCTTC.

This clone was detected many times. This chain uses TRBV15 with TRBJ1-1; 7 nucleotides match TRBD1. The V segment lost 2 bases and the J segment 4 bases; nucleotides outside the gene matches: 4. CDR3 length: 14 residues. Looked up from germline, CDR1 is LNHNV and CDR2 is YYDKDF (reference sequence). This CDR3 is CATSRYRGGTEAFF. The CDR3 nucleotides read TGTGCCACCAGCAGATACAGGGGTGGCACTGAAGCTTTCTTT.

V and J are TRBV5-1 and TRBJ2-5, with TRBD2 matching 7 bases. The junction had 9 bases not matched to a gene; V was cut back by 3 bases and J by 4 bases. Per the germline V gene, CDR1 is SGHRS and CDR2 is YFSETQ. The CDR3 is 15 residues long. CDR3 DNA: TGCGCCAGCAGCTGGGCCGGGACTAAGGCAGAGACCCAGTACTTC. Protein: CASSWAGTKAETQYF.

The chain uses TRBV27 and TRBJ2-3; D is unclear. Trimming cost V 6 bases and J 2 bases, with 6 bases left between them. Germline V gene lookup returns CDR1 MNHEY and CDR2 SMNVEV (reference sequence). This CDR3 has 12 residues. The CDR3 is CASSLNTDTQYF. CDR3 nucleotide sequence: TGTGCCAGCAGCCTGAACACAGATACGCAGTATTTT.

J is TRBJ2-7 and V is TRBV30, with unresolved D. Germline V CDR1 and CDR2: GTSNPN, SVGIG (reference sequence). The CDR3 contains 12 residues. V was clipped by 2 bases and J by 1 base, with 6 bases between them. CDR3 region: CAWSSDSYEQYF. The CDR3 region has the DNA TGTGCCTGGAGTAGCGATTCCTACGAGCAGTACTTC.

This rearrangement joins TRBV28 to TRBJ1-5; 9 bases are a match to TRBD1. The V and J ends lost 5 bases and 4 bases, in that order; junction bases with no gene match: 3. Per the germline V gene, CDR1 is MDHEN and CDR2 is SYDVKM. The CDR3 totals 14 residues. The CDR3 sequence is CASSKQGANQPQHF. CDR3 in DNA: TGTGCCAGCAGTAAACAGGGGGCGAATCAGCCCCAGCATTTT.

The V and J genes are TRBV5-1 and TRBJ1-1, with 8 positions matching TRBD1. Germline V lookup: CDR1 SGHRS, CDR2 YFSETQ. Trimming at V came to 9 bases and at J to 4 bases, leaving 14 bases not matched to a gene. This CDR3 region has 15 residues. The DNA for the CDR3 is TGCGCCACACACATCTCAGGGGGCGGGAGCACTGAAGCTTTCTTT. As protein: CATHISGGGSTEAFF.

The chain combines TRBV15 with TRBJ2-1; no clear D. The V end was cut by 1 base, the J end by 0 bases, with 13 bases between. CDR3 size: 17 residues. Germline CDR1 and CDR2: LNHNV and YYDKDF (reference sequence). The CDR3 DNA follows: TGTGCCACCAGCAGAGGCACTTTGCGAGTCTCCTACAATGAGCAGTTCTTC. Protein: CATSRGTLRVSYNEQFF.

The gene calls are TRBV4-1 and TRBJ2-7; 8 bases line up with TRBD2. Germline V lookup: CDR1 MGHRA, CDR2 YSYEKL. This CDR3 spans 14 amino acids. Losses at the gene ends were 2 bases for V and 7 bases for J; bases not matched to a gene: 7. The CDR3 DNA reads as TGCGCCAGCAGCCAAATAGCGGGGTATGAGGAGCAGTACTTC. Translated, it gives CASSQIAGYEEQYF.